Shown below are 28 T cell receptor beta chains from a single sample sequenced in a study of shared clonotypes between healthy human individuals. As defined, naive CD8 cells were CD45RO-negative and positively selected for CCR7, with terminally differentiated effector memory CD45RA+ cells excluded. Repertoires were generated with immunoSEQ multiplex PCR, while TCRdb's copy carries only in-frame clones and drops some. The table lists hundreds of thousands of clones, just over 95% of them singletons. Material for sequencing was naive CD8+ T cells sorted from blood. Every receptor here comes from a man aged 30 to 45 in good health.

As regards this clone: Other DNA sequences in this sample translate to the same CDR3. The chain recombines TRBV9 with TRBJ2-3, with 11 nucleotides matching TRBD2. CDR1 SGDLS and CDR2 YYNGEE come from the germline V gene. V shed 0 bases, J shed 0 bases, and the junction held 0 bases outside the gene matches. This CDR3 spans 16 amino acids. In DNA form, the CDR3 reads TGTGCCAGCAGCGTAGGGACTAGCGGGAGCACAGATACGCAGTATTTT. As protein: CASSVGTSGSTDTQYF.

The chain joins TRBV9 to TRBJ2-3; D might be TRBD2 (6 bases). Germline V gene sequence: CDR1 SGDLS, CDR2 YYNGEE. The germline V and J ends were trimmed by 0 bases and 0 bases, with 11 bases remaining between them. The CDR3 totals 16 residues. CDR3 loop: CASSVEPGASTDTQYF. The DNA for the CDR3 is TGTGCCAGCAGCGTAGAACCGGGAGCTAGCACAGATACGCAGTATTTT.

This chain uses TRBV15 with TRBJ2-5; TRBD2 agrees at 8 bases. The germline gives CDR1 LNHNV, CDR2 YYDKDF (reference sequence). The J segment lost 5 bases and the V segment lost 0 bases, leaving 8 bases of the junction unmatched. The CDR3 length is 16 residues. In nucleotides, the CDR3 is TGTGCCACCAGCAGAGATCTCGGGCGGGAGGCGGAGACCCAGTACTTC. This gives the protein CATSRDLGREAETQYF.

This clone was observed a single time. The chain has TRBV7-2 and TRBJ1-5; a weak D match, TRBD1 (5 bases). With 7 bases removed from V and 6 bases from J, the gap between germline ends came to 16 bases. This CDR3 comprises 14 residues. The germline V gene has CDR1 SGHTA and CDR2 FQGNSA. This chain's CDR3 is CASTPNPGPQPQHF. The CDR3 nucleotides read TGTGCCAGCACCCCGAATCCAGGGCCTCAGCCCCAGCATTTT.

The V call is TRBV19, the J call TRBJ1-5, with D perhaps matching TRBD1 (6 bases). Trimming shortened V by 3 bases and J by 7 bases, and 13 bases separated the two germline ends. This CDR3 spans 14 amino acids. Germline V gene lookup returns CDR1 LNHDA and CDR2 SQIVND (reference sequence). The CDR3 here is CASSIRGAEQPQHF. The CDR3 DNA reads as TGTGCCAGTAGTATTCGGGGGGCTGAGCAGCCCCAGCATTTT.

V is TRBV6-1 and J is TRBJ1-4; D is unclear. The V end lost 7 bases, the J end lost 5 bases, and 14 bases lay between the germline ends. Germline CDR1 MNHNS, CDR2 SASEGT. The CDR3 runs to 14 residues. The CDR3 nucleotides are TGTGCCAGCAACAAGAGGACGCAGAATGAAAAACTGTTTTTT. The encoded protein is CASNKRTQNEKLFF.

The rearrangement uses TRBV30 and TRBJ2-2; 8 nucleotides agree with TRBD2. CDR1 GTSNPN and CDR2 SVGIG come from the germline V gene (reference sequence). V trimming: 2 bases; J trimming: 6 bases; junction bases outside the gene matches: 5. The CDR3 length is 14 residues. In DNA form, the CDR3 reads TGTGCCTGGAGTTTCCTGACTAGCGCCGGGGAGCTGTTTTTT. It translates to CAWSFLTSAGELFF.

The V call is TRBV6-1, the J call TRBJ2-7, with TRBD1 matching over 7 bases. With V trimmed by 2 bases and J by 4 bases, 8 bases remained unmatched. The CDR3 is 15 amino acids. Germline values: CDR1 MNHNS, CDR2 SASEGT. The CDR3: CASSELTGPGYEQYF. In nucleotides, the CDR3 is TGTGCCAGCAGTGAACTGACAGGGCCCGGATACGAGCAGTACTTC.

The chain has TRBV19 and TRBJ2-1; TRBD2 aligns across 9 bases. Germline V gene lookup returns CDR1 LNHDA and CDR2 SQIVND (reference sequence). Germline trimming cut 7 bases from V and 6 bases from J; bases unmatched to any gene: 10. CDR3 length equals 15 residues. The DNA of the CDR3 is TGTGCCAGTAATTTAGGGACTAGCTTTTTCAATGAGCAGTTCTTC. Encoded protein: CASNLGTSFFNEQFF.

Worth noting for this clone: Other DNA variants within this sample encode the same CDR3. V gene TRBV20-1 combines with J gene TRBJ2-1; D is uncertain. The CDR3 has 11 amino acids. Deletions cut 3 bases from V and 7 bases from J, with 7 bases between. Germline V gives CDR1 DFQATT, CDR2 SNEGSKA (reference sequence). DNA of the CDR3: TGCAGTGCTAGGGTGATAAATGAGCAGTTCTTC. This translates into CSARVINEQFF.

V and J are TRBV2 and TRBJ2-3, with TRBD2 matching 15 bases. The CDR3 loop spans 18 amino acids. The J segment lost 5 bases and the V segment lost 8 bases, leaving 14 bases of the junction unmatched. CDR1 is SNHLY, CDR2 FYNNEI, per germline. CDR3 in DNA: TGTGCCAGCGGAGGCCCGGGACTAGCGGGAGGTCGGGGAGATACGCAGTATTTT. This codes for CASGGPGLAGGRGDTQYF.

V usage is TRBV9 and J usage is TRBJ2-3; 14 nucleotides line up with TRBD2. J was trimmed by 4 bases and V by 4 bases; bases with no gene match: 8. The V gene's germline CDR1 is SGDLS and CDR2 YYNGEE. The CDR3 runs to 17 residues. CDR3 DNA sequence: TGTGCCAGCAGCCCCGGGACTAGCGGGAGATTAGCAGATACGCAGTATTTT. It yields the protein CASSPGTSGRLADTQYF.

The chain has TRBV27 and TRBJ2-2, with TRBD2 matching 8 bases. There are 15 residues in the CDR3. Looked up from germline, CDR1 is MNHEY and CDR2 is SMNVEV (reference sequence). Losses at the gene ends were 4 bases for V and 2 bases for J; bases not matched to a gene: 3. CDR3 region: CASSYGRVNTGELFF. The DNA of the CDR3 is TGTGCCAGCAGTTACGGGAGGGTTAACACCGGGGAGCTGTTTTTT.

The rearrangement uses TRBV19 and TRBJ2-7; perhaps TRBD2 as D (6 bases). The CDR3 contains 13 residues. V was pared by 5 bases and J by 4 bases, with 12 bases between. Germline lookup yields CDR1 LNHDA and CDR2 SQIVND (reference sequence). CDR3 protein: CASSAGLSYEQYF. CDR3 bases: TGTGCCAGTAGTGCGGGACTCTCTTACGAGCAGTACTTC.

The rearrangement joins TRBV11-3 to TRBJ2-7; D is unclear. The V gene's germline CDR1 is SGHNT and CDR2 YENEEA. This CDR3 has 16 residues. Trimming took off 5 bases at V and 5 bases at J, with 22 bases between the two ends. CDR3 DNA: TGTGCCAGCAGCGCACCACTGGGATGGGGTGACAACGAGCAGTACTTC. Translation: CASSAPLGWGDNEQYF.

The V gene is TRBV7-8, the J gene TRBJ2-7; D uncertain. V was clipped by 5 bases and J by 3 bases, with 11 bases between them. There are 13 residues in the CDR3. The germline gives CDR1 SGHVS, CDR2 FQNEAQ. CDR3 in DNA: TGTGCCAGCAGCCCGACGGACCACTACGAGCAGTACTTC. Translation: CASSPTDHYEQYF.

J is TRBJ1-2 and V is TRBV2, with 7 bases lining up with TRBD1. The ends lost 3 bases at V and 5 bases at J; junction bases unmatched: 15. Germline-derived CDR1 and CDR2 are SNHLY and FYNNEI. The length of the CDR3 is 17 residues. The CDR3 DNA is TGTGCCAGCAGTGAGGCCCTGGGACAGCCCGCCCGGTATGGCTACACCTTC. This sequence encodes CASSEALGQPARYGYTF. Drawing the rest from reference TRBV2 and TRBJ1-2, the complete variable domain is EPEVTQTPSHQVTQMGQEVILRCVPISNHLYFYWYRQILGQKVEFLVSFYNNEISEKSEIFDDQFSVERPDGSNFTLKIRSTKLEDSAMYFCASSEALGQPARYGYTFGSGTRLTVV.

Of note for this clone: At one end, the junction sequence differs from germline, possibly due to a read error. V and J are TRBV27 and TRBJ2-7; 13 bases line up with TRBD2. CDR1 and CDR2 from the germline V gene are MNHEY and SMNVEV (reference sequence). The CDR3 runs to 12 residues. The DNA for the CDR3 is TGTGCCAGCTCCGGACTAGCGGGAGTGTTTGAATTC. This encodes CASSGLAGVFEF.

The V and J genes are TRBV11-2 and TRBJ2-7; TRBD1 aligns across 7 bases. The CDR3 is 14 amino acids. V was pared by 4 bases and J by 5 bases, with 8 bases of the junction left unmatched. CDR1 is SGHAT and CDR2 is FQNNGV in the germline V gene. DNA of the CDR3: TGTGCCAGCAGCTCCCAGGGGGTCTGGAACGAGCAGTACTTC. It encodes CASSSQGVWNEQYF.

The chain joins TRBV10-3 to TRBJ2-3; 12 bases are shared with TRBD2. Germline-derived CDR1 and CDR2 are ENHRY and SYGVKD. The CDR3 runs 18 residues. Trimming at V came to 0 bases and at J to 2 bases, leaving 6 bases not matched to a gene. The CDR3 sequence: CAISESIGLAGTTDTQYF. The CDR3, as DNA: TGTGCCATCAGTGAGTCTATTGGACTAGCGGGAACCACAGATACGCAGTATTTT.

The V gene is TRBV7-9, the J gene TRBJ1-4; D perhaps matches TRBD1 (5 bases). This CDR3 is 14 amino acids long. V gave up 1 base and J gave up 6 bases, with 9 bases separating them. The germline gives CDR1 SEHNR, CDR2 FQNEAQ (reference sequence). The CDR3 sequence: CASSLGGGYEKLFF. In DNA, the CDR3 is TGTGCCAGCAGCTTAGGGGGCGGCTATGAAAAACTGTTTTTT.

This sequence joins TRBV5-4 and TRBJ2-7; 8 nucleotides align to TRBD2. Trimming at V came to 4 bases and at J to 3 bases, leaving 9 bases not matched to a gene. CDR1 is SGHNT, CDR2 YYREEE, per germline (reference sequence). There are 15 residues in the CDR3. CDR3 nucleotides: TGTGCCAGCAGCGATTTAGGTAGCGGGGTCTACGAGCAGTACTTC. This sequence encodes CASSDLGSGVYEQYF.

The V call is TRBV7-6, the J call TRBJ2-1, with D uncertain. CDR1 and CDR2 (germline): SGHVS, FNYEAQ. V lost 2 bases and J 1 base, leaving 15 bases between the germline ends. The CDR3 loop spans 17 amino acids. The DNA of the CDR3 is TGTGCCAGCAGCTTAAAGGTGGCGCAAAATTCCTACAATGAGCAGTTCTTC. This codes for CASSLKVAQNSYNEQFF.

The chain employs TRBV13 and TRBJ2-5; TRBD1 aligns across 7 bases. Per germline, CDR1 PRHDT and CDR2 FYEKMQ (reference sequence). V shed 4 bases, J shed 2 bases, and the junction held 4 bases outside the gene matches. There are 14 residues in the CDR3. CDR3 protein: CASSSEGQQETQYF. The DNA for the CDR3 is TGTGCCAGCAGCTCAGAGGGACAGCAAGAGACCCAGTACTTC.

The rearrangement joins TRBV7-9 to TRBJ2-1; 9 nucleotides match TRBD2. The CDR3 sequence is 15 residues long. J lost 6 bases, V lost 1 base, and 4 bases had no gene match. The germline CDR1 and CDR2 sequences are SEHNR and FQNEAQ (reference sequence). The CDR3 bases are TGTGCCAGCAGCTTAGGGCTAGCGGGGTCCAATGAGCAGTTCTTC. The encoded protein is CASSLGLAGSNEQFF.

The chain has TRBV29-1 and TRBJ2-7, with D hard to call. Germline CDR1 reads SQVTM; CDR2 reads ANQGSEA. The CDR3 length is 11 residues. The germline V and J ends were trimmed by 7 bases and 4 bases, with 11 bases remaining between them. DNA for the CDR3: TGCAGCGCAGACACTTCATACGAGCAGTACTTC. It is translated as CSADTSYEQYF.

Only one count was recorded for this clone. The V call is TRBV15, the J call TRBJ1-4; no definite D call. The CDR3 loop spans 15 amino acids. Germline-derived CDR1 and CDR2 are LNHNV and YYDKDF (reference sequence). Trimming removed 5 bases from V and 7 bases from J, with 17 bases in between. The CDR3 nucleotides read TGTGCCACCAGCGCCGACTTCACGTCGATTGAAAAACTGTTTTTT. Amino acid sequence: CATSADFTSIEKLFF.

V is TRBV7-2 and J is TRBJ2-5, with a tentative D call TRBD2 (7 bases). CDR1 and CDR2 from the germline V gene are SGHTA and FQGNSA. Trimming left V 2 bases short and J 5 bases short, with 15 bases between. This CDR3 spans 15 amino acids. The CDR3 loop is CASSLRGRADETQYF. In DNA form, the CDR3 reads TGTGCCAGCAGCTTAAGGGGGAGGGCCGATGAGACCCAGTACTTC.